This TCR beta chain appears in the sequencing data of a study of cytomegalovirus exposure and HLA in healthy donors. In the study overall: In terms of ancestry, the Caucasian-associated cluster contained about four fifths of the roughly 400 genotyped donors.

In the PCR, 60 Vbeta and 13 Jbeta primers were used. Generated by immunoSEQ multiplex PCR, the TCRdb table keeps only in-frame clones and is missing some. The sample has 99,000 or so clones, about four fifths seen once. General observations from the study: Exclusion as indistinguishable affected some V segments, including TRBV6-2 and TRBV6-3. In a later analysis, at a false discovery rate of 0.05, 16,951 TCR beta sequences matched HLA alleles.

Germline values: CDR1 MNHEY, CDR2 SVGAGI. This CDR3 is 12 amino acids long. Trimming left V 8 bases short and J 3 bases short, with 11 bases between. Concerning this clone itself: Its antigen remains unknown.

Sequencing was carried out using PBMCs. The receptor was derived from a man aged 35 to 55 in good health and CMV-seronegative. The chain is built from TRBV6-5 and TRBJ2-7; D may be TRBD1 (6 bases). CDR3 sequence (DNA): TGTGCCAGCGGTCAGGGGAGCTACGAGCAGTACTTC. Protein product: CASGQGSYEQYF.